The rows below give T cell receptor beta chains drawn from one sample of a study of beta chain features in type 1 diabetes. The protocol was immunoSEQ multiplex PCR, while the TCRdb copy is restricted to in-frame clones and leaves out a portion. The repertoire consists of under 900,000 clones, with 15% to 20% occurring once and the leading ten covering 0.02% to 0.025%. Input material: naive CD4+ T cells from blood. The receptors derive from a woman under 30 in good health. Both conserved end residues are part of each CDR3. Size is omitted from some rows. Given values are once, few, many or a class for expanded clones.

V gene,clone size,CDR3 protein
TRBV7-2,NA,CASSPNRANQPQHF
TRBV21-1,NA,CASSIPGQGNYGYTF
TRBV5-4,NA,CASSTGTGLTDTQYF
TRBV6-1,NA,CASSEYGSSLPQHF
TRBV7-9,few,CASRRTGKKGNTEAFF
TRBV27,NA,CASSFGRYTSTDTQYF
TRBV4-1,few,CASSHRQEETQYF
TRBV6-5,NA,CASSYSSGAPYEQYF
TRBV28,few,CASRPGDYTEAFF
TRBV6-5,few,CASSYSSGNYGYTF
TRBV7-2,NA,CASGNYEQYF
TRBV28,few,CAAGTGDYGYTF
TRBV11-2,few,CASSSTGPPFF
TRBV20-1,few,CSARGGHEQYF
TRBV15,NA,CATSRSGNNEQFF
TRBV7-9,few,CASSSGGYQETQYF
TRBV7-2,NA,CASSLSLAKGYEQYF
TRBV25-1,NA,CASSDYSDTQRTYEQYF
TRBV7-2,NA,CASSRYRKKTYNEQFF
TRBV5-6,NA,CASTAGANVLTF
TRBV11-2,NA,CASSRVVYSYNEQFF
TRBV18,few,CASSPRVGTPENEQFF
TRBV6-1,few,CASIGWASLAQPQHF
TRBV7-9,NA,CASSLGQARNQETQYF